This T cell receptor beta chain was documented in a study of Ad26.COV2.S vaccination and SARS-CoV-2 variants. Looking at the study overall: Donor participated within the Ad26.COV2.S arm of the COV1001 trial. Once, or twice with 56 days between doses, Ad26.COV2.S was given intramuscularly.

Noted treatment: some 20 received Ad26.COV2.S at low or high dose, single or two shots; about 5 received placebo; per-sample allocation not given. Specimens were obtained on day 63 following the first vaccine or placebo injection. To note about this clone: Its target is unknown.

The assay was immunoSEQ multiplex PCR, and TCRdb's table has in-frame clones only and misses some. The sample shows 290,000 or so clones, more than 75% of them seen only once. Points from the study as a whole: The TCR breadth and depth analyses may have produced an underestimate of total T cell responses.

CDR1 is SNHLY and CDR2 is FYNNEI in the germline V gene. V lost 6 bases to trimming and J lost 5 bases; unmatched junction nucleotides: 12. The CDR3 totals 15 residues. This material consisted of peripheral blood, taken in a trial of Ad26.COV2.S vaccine versus placebo. V gene TRBV2 combines with J gene TRBJ2-5; 7 bases are a match to TRBD2. This TCR came from a person aged 18-60 years who received the Ad26.COV2.S COVID-19 vaccine or a placebo. CDR3 loop: CASSQLAGVGETQYF. The CDR3 DNA sequence: TGTGCCAGCAGCCAATTGGCGGGAGTCGGGGAGACCCAGTACTTC.